This paragraph covers one T cell receptor (beta chain) sequence. What it binds is unknown. At the DNA level, this CDR3 is encoded by other sequences in the same sample as well. These data are taken from a study of cytomegalovirus exposure and HLA in healthy donors. As for the study in general: Previous work identified around 120 million unique TCR beta sequences from some 170 million T cells.

PCR used 60 Vbeta primers and 13 Jbeta primers. Measured with immunoSEQ multiplex PCR; TCRdb has only the in-frame clones, and not every one. The data show around 85,000 clones, 80% seen once. Trimming removed 3 bases from V and 1 base from J, with 6 bases in between. Germline CDR1 and CDR2: SEHNR and FQNEAQ (reference sequence). There are 13 residues in the CDR3. Whole-study results and caveats: In vitro work confirmed that three CMV-associated chains recognize CMV antigens. CMV serostatus was the only recorded immune exposure for donors. High sensitivity and specificity were reportedly achieved when the classifier diagnosed cytomegalovirus status.

Sample: PBMCs. The clonotype was recovered from a man in his fifties or sixties in good health and CMV-seropositive. The rearrangement uses TRBV7-9 and TRBJ1-1; D perhaps matches TRBD1 (6 bases). This CDR3 reads CASSLTGNTEAFF. The DNA for the CDR3 is TGTGCCAGCAGCTTGACAGGGAACACTGAAGCTTTCTTT.